Sequencing of this T cell receptor (beta chain) was carried out in a study of shared clonotypes between healthy human individuals. General study points: What naive subsets generally showed was a larger estimated richness than memory subsets showed.

The CDR3 sequence is 15 residues long. Germline lookup yields CDR1 SEHNR and CDR2 FQNEAQ (reference sequence). Trimming at V came to 8 bases and at J to 6 bases, leaving 12 bases not matched to a gene. Comment on this clone: Its antigen is unidentified.

Tens of thousands of T cell genomes (approximately 0.2 ug DNA) went into each sorted-subset replicate. The repertoire was sequenced with immunoSEQ multiplex PCR; TCRdb's copy has only in-frame clones and lacks some. The sample yields over a million clones, around 76% seen once. The V and J genes are TRBV7-9 and TRBJ1-2; TRBD1 matches 10 bases. Sequencing used memory CD4+ T cells sorted from blood. The sample's subset: CD45RA-negative fraction. The clonotype was recovered from a man aged 18 to 29 in good health. CDR3 in DNA: TGTGCCAGCGACAGACAGGGGGCAGAAAGGAATGGCTACACCTTC. This sequence encodes CASDRQGAERNGYTF.